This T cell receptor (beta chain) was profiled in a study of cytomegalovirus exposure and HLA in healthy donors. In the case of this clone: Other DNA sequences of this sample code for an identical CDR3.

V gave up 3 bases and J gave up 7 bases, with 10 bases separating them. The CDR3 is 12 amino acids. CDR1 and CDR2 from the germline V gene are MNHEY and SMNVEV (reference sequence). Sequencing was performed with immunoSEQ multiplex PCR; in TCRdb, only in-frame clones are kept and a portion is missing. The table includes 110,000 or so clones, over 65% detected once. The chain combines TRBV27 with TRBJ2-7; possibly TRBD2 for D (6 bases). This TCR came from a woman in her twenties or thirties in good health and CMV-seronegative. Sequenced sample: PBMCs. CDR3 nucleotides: TGTGCCAGCAGTTTCCCCCGGGGGGAGCAGTACTTC. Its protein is CASSFPRGEQYF.